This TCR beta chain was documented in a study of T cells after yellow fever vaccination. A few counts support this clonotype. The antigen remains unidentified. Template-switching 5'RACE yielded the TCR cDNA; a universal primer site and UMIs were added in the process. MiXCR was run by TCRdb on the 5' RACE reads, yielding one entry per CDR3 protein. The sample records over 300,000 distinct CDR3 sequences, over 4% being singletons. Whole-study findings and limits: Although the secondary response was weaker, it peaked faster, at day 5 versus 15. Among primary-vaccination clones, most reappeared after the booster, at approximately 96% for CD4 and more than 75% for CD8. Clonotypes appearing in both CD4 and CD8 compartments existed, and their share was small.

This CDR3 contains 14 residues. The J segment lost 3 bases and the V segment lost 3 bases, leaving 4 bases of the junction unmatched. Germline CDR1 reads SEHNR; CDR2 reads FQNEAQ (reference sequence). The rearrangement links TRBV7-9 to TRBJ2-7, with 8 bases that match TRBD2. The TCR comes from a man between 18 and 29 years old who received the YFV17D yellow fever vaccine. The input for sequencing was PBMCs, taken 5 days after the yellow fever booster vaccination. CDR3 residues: CASSFLSGGYEQYF. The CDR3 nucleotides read TGTGCCAGCAGCTTTTTAAGCGGGGGCTACGAGCAGTACTTC.